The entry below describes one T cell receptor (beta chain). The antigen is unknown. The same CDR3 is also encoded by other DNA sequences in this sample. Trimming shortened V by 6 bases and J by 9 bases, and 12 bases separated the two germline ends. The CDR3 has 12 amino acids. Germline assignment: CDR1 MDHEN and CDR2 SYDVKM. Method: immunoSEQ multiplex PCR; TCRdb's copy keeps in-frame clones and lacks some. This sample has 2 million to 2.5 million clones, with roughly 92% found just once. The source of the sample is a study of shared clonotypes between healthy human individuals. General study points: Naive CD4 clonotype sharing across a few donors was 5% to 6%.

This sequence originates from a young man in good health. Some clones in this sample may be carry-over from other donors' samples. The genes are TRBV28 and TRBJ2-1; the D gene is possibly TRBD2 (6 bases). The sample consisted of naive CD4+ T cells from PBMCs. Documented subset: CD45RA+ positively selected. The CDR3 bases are TGTGCCAGCAGCCGACTAGTCGGTGAGCAGTTCTTC. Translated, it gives CASSRLVGEQFF.